These 11 T cell receptor beta chains were all obtained from the same sample, sequenced in a study of shared clonotypes between healthy human individuals. Generated by immunoSEQ multiplex PCR, the TCRdb table keeps only in-frame clones and is missing some. The sample includes around 2.1 million clones, about 94% of them seen just once. The material sequenced was naive CD4+ T cells sorted from blood. The subset was: CD45RA+ positively selected. All receptors derive from a man in his late teens or twenties in good health.

The chain uses TRBV5-5 and TRBJ1-3, with 7 bases fitting TRBD1. The CDR3 is 14 residues long. Trimming cost V 9 bases and J 3 bases; bases outside gene matches: 9. CDR1 and CDR2 (germline): SGHKS, YYEKEE (reference sequence). In nucleotides, the CDR3 is TGTGCCACCATCGAGGGGGCTATTGGAAACACCATATATTTT. Protein sequence: CATIEGAIGNTIYF.

Here the CDR3 reads CAWRGSETYYGYTF. In DNA form, the CDR3 reads TGTGCCTGGAGAGGTTCGGAGACTTACTATGGCTACACCTTC. This chain connects TRBV30 to TRBJ1-2; D not certain. The V gene's germline CDR1 is GTSNPN and CDR2 SVGIG (reference sequence). The CDR3 sequence is 14 residues long. V gave up 3 bases and J gave up 3 bases, with 14 bases separating them.

The J gene is TRBJ2-3, the V gene TRBV18; unclear D gene. Looked up from germline, CDR1 is KGHSH and CDR2 is LQKENI. The CDR3 has 15 amino acids. The V end was cut by 5 bases, the J end by 5 bases, with 17 bases between. The CDR3, as DNA: TGTGCCAGCTCAACATTTGAGGCATACCTAGATACGCAGTATTTT. Protein product: CASSTFEAYLDTQYF.

Remarks on this clone: No DNA is shown, since the ends of the CDR3 on it are uncertain; the CDR3 is the one TCRdb lists. The chain links TRBV19 to TRBJ2-7; the D call TRBD2 from the table was never checked on the DNA. Germline V lookup: CDR1 LNHDA, CDR2 SQIVND (reference sequence). The CDR3 is 16 residues long, ends included. The CDR3: CASSLSWEGGSYEQYF.

This chain's CDR3 is CASSKGIDRGPAYEQYF. Written as DNA, the CDR3 is TGTGCCAGCAGCAAAGGGATAGACAGGGGGCCTGCCTACGAGCAGTACTTC. V usage is TRBV21-1 and J usage is TRBJ2-7; TRBD1, the table's D call, was not compared with the DNA. TRBV21-1 is tagged as a pseudogene. The CDR3 is 17 residues long.

The chain employs TRBV11-2 and TRBJ2-7; D remains ambiguous. CDR3 length: 16 residues. Germline assignment: CDR1 SGHAT and CDR2 FQNNGV. V lost 2 bases to trimming and J lost 2 bases, with 16 bases between them. The CDR3 DNA follows: TGTGCCAGCAGCTTAAGGATGCAATTTCCGCCCTACGAGCAGTACTTC. Encoded protein: CASSLRMQFPPYEQYF.

V is TRBV7-2 and J is TRBJ2-1; D unresolved. The CDR3 loop spans 16 amino acids. V lost 5 bases, J lost 0 bases, and 14 bases lay in between. Looked up from germline, CDR1 is SGHTA and CDR2 is FQGNSA. Written as DNA, the CDR3 is TGTGCCAGCAGCATCGACGTGGTGAGCTCCTACAATGAGCAGTTCTTC. Its protein product is CASSIDVVSSYNEQFF. The whole variable domain, remainder taken from reference TRBV7-2 and TRBJ2-1, is GAGVSQSPSNKVTEKGKDVELRCDPISGHTALYWYRQSLGQGLEFLIYFQGNSAPDKSGLPSDRFSAERTGGSVSTLTIQRTQQEDSAVYLCASSIDVVSSYNEQFFGPGTRLTVL.

This sequence joins TRBV20-1 and TRBJ1-1, with unresolved D. This CDR3 spans 11 amino acids. V was trimmed by 1 base and J by 3 bases, leaving 3 bases between them. Germline CDR1 DFQATT, CDR2 SNEGSKA (reference sequence). CDR3 amino acids: CSARVYTEAFF. CDR3 sequence (DNA): TGCAGTGCTAGAGTGTACACTGAAGCTTTCTTT.

This rearrangement joins TRBV5-1 to TRBJ2-1, with 10 bases aligning to TRBD1. Germline assignment: CDR1 SGHRS and CDR2 YFSETQ. V lost 3 bases, J lost 3 bases, and 3 bases stayed unmatched. The CDR3 extends over 15 amino acids. The DNA for the CDR3 is TGCGCCAGCAGCTCGGGACAGGGGATCTACAATGAGCAGTTCTTC. Its translation: CASSSGQGIYNEQFF.

V and J are TRBV28 and TRBJ1-5; D not resolved. Germline CDR1 MDHEN, CDR2 SYDVKM. Deletions cut 3 bases from V and 5 bases from J, with 5 bases between. There are 12 residues in the CDR3. The CDR3 region is CASSLPHQPQHF. In DNA, the CDR3 is TGTGCCAGCAGTTTGCCCCATCAGCCCCAGCATTTT.

Regarding this clone: The same CDR3 also results from other DNA sequences found in this sample. J is TRBJ2-3 and V is TRBV7-9, with 8 bases identical to TRBD1. The germline V gene has CDR1 SEHNR and CDR2 FQNEAQ (reference sequence). The junction had 4 bases not matched to a gene; V was cut back by 4 bases and J by 4 bases. The CDR3 is 14 amino acids. CDR3 region: CASSSGQGADTQYF. DNA of the CDR3: TGTGCCAGCAGCTCAGGACAGGGCGCAGATACGCAGTATTTT.